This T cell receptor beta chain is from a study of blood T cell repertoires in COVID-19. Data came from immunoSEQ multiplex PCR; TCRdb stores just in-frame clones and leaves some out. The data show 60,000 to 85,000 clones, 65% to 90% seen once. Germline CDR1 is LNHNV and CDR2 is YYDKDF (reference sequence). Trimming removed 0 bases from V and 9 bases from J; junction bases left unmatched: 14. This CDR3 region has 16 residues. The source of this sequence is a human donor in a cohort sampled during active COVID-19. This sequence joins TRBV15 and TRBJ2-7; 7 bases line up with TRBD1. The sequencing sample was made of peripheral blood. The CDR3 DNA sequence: TGTGCCACCAGCAGAGATCCCGGGACAGTTGTAGCACGGCAGTACTTC. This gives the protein CATSRDPGTVVARQYF. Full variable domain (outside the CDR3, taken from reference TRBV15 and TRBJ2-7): DAMVIQNPRYQVTQFGKPVTLSCSQTLNHNVMYWYQQKSSQAPKLLFHYYDKDFNNEADTPDNFQSRRPNTSFCFLDIRSPGLGDTAMYLCATSRDPGTVVARQYFGPGTRLTVT.